This TCR beta chain was recovered during a study of sequential checkpoint blockade in melanoma. As for treatment: randomized to nivolumab then ipilimumab (arm A) or the reverse (arm B). DNA-damaging chemotherapy had not been given to any patient beforehand. Repertoires were generated with immunoSEQ multiplex PCR, while TCRdb's copy carries only in-frame clones and drops some. The sample shows over 15,000 clones, 83% of them seen only once. Germline V lookup: CDR1 SGHDN, CDR2 FVKESK. This CDR3 is 17 amino acids long. Unmatched junction bases numbered 18, after V lost 4 bases and J lost 7 bases. The source material was CD8+ T cells sorted from blood (inferred from file names), sampled from a patient given nivolumab and ipilimumab in sequence. The clonotype was recovered from a human donor with melanoma. This chain uses TRBV14 with TRBJ2-7; 8 bases line up with TRBD1. CDR3 sequence (DNA): TGTGCCAGCAGCCCACAATGGGGACAGGAGCTTACCCTGGAGCAGTACTTC. Encoded protein: CASSPQWGQELTLEQYF.